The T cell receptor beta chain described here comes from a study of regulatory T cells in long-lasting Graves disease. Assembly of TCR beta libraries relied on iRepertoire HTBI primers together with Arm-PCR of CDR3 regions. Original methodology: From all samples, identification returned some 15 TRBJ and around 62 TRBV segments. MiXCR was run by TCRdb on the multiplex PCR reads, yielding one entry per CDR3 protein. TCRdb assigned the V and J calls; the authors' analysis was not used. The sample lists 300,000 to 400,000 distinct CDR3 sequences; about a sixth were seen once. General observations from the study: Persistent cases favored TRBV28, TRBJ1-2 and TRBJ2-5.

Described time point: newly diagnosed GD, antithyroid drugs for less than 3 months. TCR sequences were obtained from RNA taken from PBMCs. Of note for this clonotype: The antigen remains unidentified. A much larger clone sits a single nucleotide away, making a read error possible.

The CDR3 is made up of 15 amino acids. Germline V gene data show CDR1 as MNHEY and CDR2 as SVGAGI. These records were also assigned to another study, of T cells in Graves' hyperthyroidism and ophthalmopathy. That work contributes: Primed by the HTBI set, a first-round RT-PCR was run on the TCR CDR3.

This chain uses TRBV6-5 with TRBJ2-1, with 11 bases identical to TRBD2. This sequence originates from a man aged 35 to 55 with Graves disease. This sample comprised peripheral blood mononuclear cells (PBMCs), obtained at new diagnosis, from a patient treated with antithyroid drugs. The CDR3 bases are TGTGCCAGCAGTTACTTGTTAGCGGGAGGGGTGCAGCAGTCCTTC. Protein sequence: CASSYLLAGGVQQSF.